The TCR beta chain under discussion was sequenced for a study of response to subunit inactivated influenza vaccine. General study results and limits: Authors suggested that a seasonal influenza vaccination recruits few new T cells each time.

This CDR3 contains 14 residues. In germline, CDR1 is MDHEN, CDR2 SYDVKM. Trimming shortened V by 6 bases and J by 6 bases, and 18 bases separated the two germline ends. This clonotype was picked up a small number of times. Its antigen remains unidentified. TCRdb reprocessed the RT-PCR reads via MiXCR and lists one record per CDR3 protein. Here the sample spans 700,000 to 900,000 distinct CDR3 sequences, 21% being singletons. The gene calls are TRBV28 and TRBJ2-7, with TRBD1 as a possible D gene (5 bases). Sequenced material: PBMCs from blood, taken less than 6 days after vaccination. The sequence was obtained from a man in his fifties or sixties who received an inactivated influenza vaccine. CDR3 coding DNA: TGTGCCAGCAGCTCCTCAGGGAACCCTGGCGAGCAGTACTTC. It encodes CASSSSGNPGEQYF.